This entry concerns a single T cell receptor (beta chain). Its target antigen remains unknown. No qualities accompany the bases; no much larger clone lies one base away. The sample originates from a study of cytomegalovirus exposure and HLA in healthy donors (TCRdb year 2017). Turning to the overall study: An earlier analysis of about 560 of the donors reported approximately 280 Gb of sequence data and 117 million unique TCR beta sequences obtained from around 180 million T cells. Among a few hundred genotyped donors of the cohort, an average of approximately 230,000 unique TCR beta nucleotide sequences were sequenced per donor, around 20% of them non-productive. The study used immunosequencing to profile the T cell repertoires of several hundred subjects and linked those repertoires to cytomegalovirus serostatus. Every discovery cohort repertoire had been produced on one sequencing platform. The number of donors typed differed by locus, with about 629-640 for A, B, C, DRB1 and DQB1, roughly 520 for DQA1, 600 to 610 for DPA1, and around 450 for DPB1. The study aimed to test whether cataloging public T cell receptors could reveal signatures of past pathogen exposure. Because of strong linkage in the cohort, 5 or 6 DR-DQ haplotypes were treated as single units for association and clustering. A separate validation cohort of about 110 different subjects was used in addition to the roughly 670-subject first cohort. Around 320 gigabases of sequencing data and approximately 93 million unique TCR sequences were included in an early release covering about 700 HLA-typed donors. To predict cytomegalovirus infection status, the study combined high-throughput TCR immunosequencing, statistical association of individual TCRs with disease status, and machine learning. A later genetic analysis used genome-wide SNP genotypes for about 55% of the 666 donors, treating that subset as a discovery cohort. To study patterns of TCR occurrence, a later analysis re-analyzed previously published TCR beta repertoires from 666 donors and added high-resolution HLA genotyping. The later analysis used no new phenotypic data to find candidate immune exposures, relying instead on TCR beta sequences and their occurrence across donors. Donor age, sex, ethnicity and CMV serostatus were collected together with the repertoire data. Class I and class II HLA loci were covered by the typing at four-digit resolution. An earlier analysis of 587 of the donors applied high-throughput TCR beta sequencing to assess whether each TCR beta V gene segment acted as functional or pseudogenic. The genetic ancestry cluster associated with self-reported Caucasian donors included 81% of the approximately 400 genotyped donors. Study-wide conclusions, independent of this receptor: Because the 87-base-pair reads could not distinguish some IMGT-functional V segments, including TRBV6-2 and TRBV6-3, those segments were excluded. In a later analysis, more than 15,000 TCR beta sequences were associated with specific HLA alleles at a false discovery rate of 0.05. In a later analysis, HLA-associated TCR beta chains showed more clonal expansion and lower generation probabilities than non-associated chains that were equally common. A group of highly shared sequence variants was considered likely to be a technical artifact of the sequencing pipeline. Approximately 18 rarely observed V segments, including chromosome 9 orphons, were excluded from the earlier analysis of about 600 of the donors because counts were too low. In an earlier analysis of about 540 of the donors, most TCR beta V segments were observed in productive rearrangements about 90% or about 30% of the time, broadly matching IMGT annotations. In a later genetic analysis, a missense DCLRE1C variant was associated with V-gene and J-gene trimming of TCR beta chains, and the association was replicated in an independent cohort. For the cohort, immune exposure information was limited to CMV serostatus. A later analysis found that TCR association rates varied across HLA loci, with DRB1 alleles showing the most associated TCRs and HLA-C alleles the fewest. When HLA alleles, especially DR and DQ, strongly co-occurred, attributing TCR associations to individual alleles was difficult. Sequencing depth was assumed to be roughly uniform across donors in the presence/absence analyses, though that assumption may not hold. Three of the identified cytomegalovirus-associated TCR beta chains were confirmed in vitro to be specific for cytomegalovirus antigens. Most TCR sequences were observed very rarely across donors, whereas some public TCRs were present in many individuals. This cohort had only TCR beta chains sequenced, and the lack of alpha or paired-chain data limited which features could be detected. Correlated functional status among segregating V segments might be attributable to linkage disequilibrium, but an unknown experimental factor could not be ruled out. A later analysis found that most CMV-associated TCR beta chains appeared HLA-restricted, with HLA associations seemingly driven largely by CMV exposure. HLA typing was unavailable for some donors at each locus, so association tests used only the typed subset. A further reported finding was that TCR beta sequences accurately predicted the HLA-A and HLA-B alleles for most subjects in the first cohort. The study gave a list of about 160 TCR beta chains associated with cytomegalovirus. According to the authors, the approach could potentially be generalized to other disease states and immunological phenotypes. According to a later genetic analysis, donors in an Asian-associated ancestry cluster had fewer N-insertions in productive TCRs than the roughly 670-donor mean. The classifier was reported to diagnose cytomegalovirus status with high specificity and sensitivity in both the original and validation cohorts. According to a later analysis, parvovirus B19, influenza, CMV and Epstein-Barr virus appeared linked to several top co-occurrence clusters.

The cohort consisted of more than 650 healthy bone marrow donors. At the time of sampling, all cohort members were nominally healthy, though unrecorded immune exposures were likely present. The donor tested CMV seronegative, placing the donor among the 350 to 400 seronegative members of the cohort. A peripheral blood sample was collected from each donor, and TCR beta sequencing was performed on peripheral blood mononuclear cells. Genomic DNA was extracted from the blood cell samples with the Qiagen DNeasy Blood Extraction Kit. Preparation of the library involved the immunoSEQ multiplex PCR assay. For the multiplex PCR, a mixture combining 60 forward primers for TCR Vbeta segments and 13 reverse primers for TCR Jbeta segments was used. Amplification of the CDR3 region of rearranged TCR beta genes was performed with a multiplex PCR assay on genomic DNA. Amplified TCR beta libraries were sequenced as 87-base-pair reads on the Illumina HiSeq System. As for how the authors treated the data: A later analysis counted tens of millions of unique TCR beta chains across the 640 or so repertoires, and some 12 million of these chains were shared by at least two donors. To remove PCR and sequencing errors, raw reads were error-corrected and collapsed into unique sequences using a nearest-neighbor algorithm that merged closely related sequences. To assign V, D and J gene segments, CDR3 sequences were aligned to IMGT reference sequences. For a sequence to be retained, a match of at least six nucleotides to both a V gene segment and a J gene segment was required. A rearrangement was called productive if the CDR3 had no stop codons and remained in frame with V and J, and every other rearrangement was called non-productive. Following IMGT convention, CDR3 was defined as the stretch from the second conserved V-encoded cysteine up to the conserved J-encoded phenylalanine. The earlier analysis of 587 of the donors excluded sequences that lacked an unambiguous match to a single V gene segment. In an earlier analysis of roughly 600 of the donors, a V segment was called functional when productive rearrangements were above 56.7%, and segregating when the standard deviation between donors exceeded 5%. A statistical classification framework was developed to diagnose cytomegalovirus status using the catalog of TCR beta chain sequences. A later analysis assigned V and J genes by comparing TCR nucleotide sequences with IMGT/GENE-DB human TR gene sequences. In a later analysis, CDR3 sequences and most-parsimonious VDJ recombination scenarios were assigned using the TCRdist pipeline. In a later analysis, every TCR beta chain was defined by the combination of its CDR3 amino acid sequence and its V-gene family, and reads without a unique V-gene family were dropped. In a later analysis, some 600 highly shared, low-generation-probability nucleotide sequences were removed to address suspected cross-contamination and a sequencing artifact. A later analysis calculated a clonal expansion index for each public chain from normalized within-repertoire ranks of inferred template counts. A later analysis computed generation probabilities with a VDJ recombination model fitted to out-of-frame rearrangements, and checked the results against IGoR. In a later analysis, hypergeometric tests were used to score TCR-TCR, TCR-HLA and TCR-CMV co-occurrence, with a repertoire-size bias correction applied to TCR pairs. False discovery rates were estimated in a later analysis by permuting HLA or CMV assignments 20 times. In a later analysis, co-occurring TCRs were grouped with DBSCAN, and TCRdist sequence similarity was added when clustering was performed within HLA-allele-positive subsets. Repertoires with fewer than 30,000 or more than 120,000 public chains, plus five repertoires with anomalous nucleotide sharing, were excluded from co-occurrence clustering. TCRdb stores this immuneACCESS table with in-frame sequences only. Part of the clones is absent; in the studies checked, under half of the shortfall reflects unresolved V genes, and no reason is known for the rest. V, J and clone size reflect that table, while D and trimming were determined from the DNA. This sample lists 150,000 to 200,000 clones; approximately 77% were detected once. In total, the top ten clones hold around 2.4% of the sample.

Trimming removed 4 bases from V and 7 bases from J; the gene matches leave 11 bases unexplained. The germline V gene (reference sequence) supplies CDR1 SGHNT and CDR2 YYREEE. Inclusive of the bounding cysteine and phenylalanine, the CDR3 is 16 residues long. CDR3 DNA only is kept here, 48 bases in frame from base 1. The V and J genes are TRBV5-4 and TRBJ2-1; 10 of the junction bases match TRBD2. The sequence came from a female donor in good health and CMV-seronegative. The sequenced material came from PBMCs. The CDR3 amino acid sequence is: CASSRSGRAPGNEQFF. The DNA sequence is TGTGCCAGCAGCCGAAGCGGGAGGGCCCCGGGGAATGAGCAGTTCTTC.